The source of this T cell receptor (beta chain) is a study of T cell responses to AZD1222 COVID-19 vaccine. Findings and limits, study-wide: Epitopes outside B.1.351 and B.1.1.7 mutated regions reportedly drew nearly half of spike TCRs.

This clone was observed a single time. Its target is not known. Repertoires were generated with immunoSEQ multiplex PCR, while TCRdb's copy carries only in-frame clones and drops some. Of 95,000 to 100,000 clones in the sample, approximately 88% were seen once. The source is an adult who received the AZD1222 COVID-19 vaccine. The starting material was peripheral blood, obtained 28 days after the second AZD1222 dose.

The CDR3 nucleotides read TGTGCCACCAGTGATGGCAGGGGCGGAATCGACAATGAGCAGTTCTTC. It encodes CATSDGRGGIDNEQFF. The chain combines TRBV24-1 with TRBJ2-1, with a possible D match to TRBD1 (6 bases). This CDR3 has 16 residues. Between the trimmed V and J ends, which lost 3 bases and 5 bases, there was a span of 16 bases. CDR1 and CDR2 (germline): KGHDR, SFDVKD.